This entry lists 8 T cell receptor beta chains sequenced from one sample in a study of PD-1 blockade in classical Hodgkin lymphoma. Only in-frame clones appear in the TCRdb table, and some are missing; sequencing was by immunoSEQ multiplex PCR. The data show tens of thousands of clones, with roughly nine tenths seen just once and 22% held by the top ten. Each patient's relapse followed autologous stem cell transplantation, and brentuximab vedotin exposure varied. Source: peripheral blood mononuclear cells (PBMCs), taken at baseline. The receptors stem from a human donor with classical Hodgkin lymphoma.

Remarks on this clone: One junction end disagrees with the germline gene, perhaps due to a read error. V and J are TRBV5-4 and TRBJ1-2; a weak D match, TRBD1 (6 bases). The CDR3 runs 14 residues. Germline-derived CDR1 and CDR2 are SGHNT and YYREEE (reference sequence). The CDR3 nucleotides read TGTGCCAGCACCTTGGGACATGTAAACTATGGCTACACCTTC. As protein: CASTLGHVNYGYTF.

The rearrangement links TRBV6-5 to TRBJ2-7; the match to TRBD2 covers 10 bases. V was pared by 6 bases and J by 3 bases, with 8 bases of the junction left unmatched. The CDR3 length is 15 residues. CDR1 is MNHEY and CDR2 is SVGAGI in the germline V gene. The CDR3 spells CASRTWGLANYEQYF. CDR3 coding DNA: TGTGCCAGCAGAACCTGGGGACTAGCGAACTACGAGCAGTACTTC.

This clone was found once. V usage is TRBV15 and J usage is TRBJ2-7, with 7 bases lining up with TRBD1. This CDR3 spans 16 amino acids. The trim removed 5 bases at V and 2 bases at J, leaving 12 bases unmatched. Germline CDR1 reads LNHNV; CDR2 reads YYDKDF (reference sequence). This CDR3 reads CATSENRDRSPYEQYF. The CDR3 coding sequence is TGTGCCACCAGCGAAAACCGGGACAGATCCCCCTACGAGCAGTACTTC.

J is TRBJ1-2 and V is TRBV25-1; a possible D gene is TRBD1 (6 bases). Germline loops: CDR1 MGHDK, CDR2 SYGVNS. V lost 3 bases, J lost 8 bases, and 25 bases lay in between. This CDR3 contains 17 residues. The CDR3 loop is CASSDSATGGRFGGYTF. In DNA, the CDR3 is TGTGCCAGCAGTGATTCCGCGACGGGGGGCCGCTTCGGAGGCTACACCTTC.

The V gene is TRBV7-2, the J gene TRBJ2-7, with 9 bases lining up with TRBD1. The V gene's germline CDR1 is SGHTA and CDR2 FQGNSA. V was pared by 5 bases and J by 5 bases, with 7 bases of the junction left unmatched. The CDR3 loop spans 14 amino acids. The DNA of the CDR3 is TGTGCCAGCAGCAAGGACAGGGGAATCCACGAGCAGTACTTC. Protein product: CASSKDRGIHEQYF.

This clone was seen only once. The chain combines TRBV4-2 with TRBJ1-1, with D perhaps matching TRBD1 (5 bases). This CDR3 is built from 16 residues. V shed 5 bases and J shed 8 bases, with 24 bases lying between them. Germline CDR1 is LGHNA and CDR2 is YNFKEQ. The DNA of the CDR3 is TGTGCCAGCAGCTCGCGTGTTTGGGGGTCCGGGGACGAAGCTTTCTTT. Amino acid sequence: CASSSRVWGSGDEAFF.

This chain joins TRBV28 and TRBJ2-7; TRBD1 matches at 10 bases. In germline, CDR1 is MDHEN, CDR2 SYDVKM. The CDR3 has 15 residues. V dropped 2 bases and J dropped 5; count of bases not matched to a gene: 6. CDR3 bases: TGTGCCAGCAGTTTAAGGGACAGGGGAGGTCACGAGCAGTACTTC. Its protein product is CASSLRDRGGHEQYF.

V and J are TRBV5-1 and TRBJ1-1; 8 bases line up with TRBD1. Trimming took 0 bases from V and 6 from J; bases not matched to a gene: 1. Germline loops: CDR1 SGHRS, CDR2 YFSETQ. There are 13 residues in the CDR3. CDR3 loop: CASSLGQGSEAFF. As DNA, the CDR3 is TGCGCCAGCAGCTTGGGACAGGGGTCTGAAGCTTTCTTT. Full variable domain (missing parts from reference TRBV5-1 and TRBJ1-1): KAGVTQTPRYLIKTRGQQVTLSCSPISGHRSVSWYQQTPGQGLQFLFEYFSETQRNKGNFPGRFSGRQFSNSRSEMNVSTLELGDSALYLCASSLGQGSEAFFGQGTRLTVV.